This T cell receptor (beta chain) was captured by sequencing in a study of blood T cell repertoires in COVID-19. The count of this clone is one. Trimming shortened V by 3 bases and J by 0 bases, and 12 bases separated the two germline ends. The length of the CDR3 is 16 residues. Germline values: CDR1 MNHNS, CDR2 SASEGT. TCRdb's copy holds only in-frame clones and misses some; the assay was immunoSEQ multiplex PCR. The sample holds hundreds of thousands of clones, 86% seen once. The J gene is TRBJ1-5, the V gene TRBV6-1; D unresolved. The specimen sequenced was peripheral blood. This receptor was obtained from a woman aged 25 to 45 with active or convalescent COVID-19. Written as DNA, the CDR3 is TGTGCCAGCAGTGATATCTGGGCTGATAGCAATCAGCCCCAGCATTTT. This codes for CASSDIWADSNQPQHF.